This T cell receptor beta chain was sequenced for a study of blood T cell repertoires in COVID-19. Authors' processing steps: Counts of nucleated cells, estimated from reference gene primer amplification, were obtained. Sequenced by immunoSEQ multiplex PCR; TCRdb stores in-frame clones only, minus some. That table furnishes V, J and clone size, whereas the DNA furnished D and trimming. Of about 190,000 clones listed, around 84% are singletons. V dropped 0 bases and J dropped 4 bases, with 12 bases sitting between them. Germline V gives CDR1 MNHNS, CDR2 SASEGT. The CDR3 runs to 15 residues. This clone was observed once.

The TCR sequence derives from a woman between 25 and 40 years old who had recovered from COVID-19. The sample consisted of PBMCs or T cells enriched from blood (not recorded which). The rearrangement uses TRBV6-1 and TRBJ1-2, with unresolved D. The CDR3 protein is CASSEAPQAPYGYTF. CDR3 DNA: TGTGCCAGCAGTGAAGCACCGCAGGCCCCCTATGGCTACACCTTC.